This entry lists 28 T cell receptor beta chains sequenced from one sample in a study of blood T cell repertoires in COVID-19. Generated by immunoSEQ multiplex PCR, the TCRdb table keeps only in-frame clones and is missing some. The sample lists a few hundred thousand clones, around 89% seen once, with around 0.84% in the top ten. The sequencing input was peripheral blood. The receptors were gathered from a man in his thirties or forties with acute or convalescent COVID-19.

V gene TRBV5-1 combines with J gene TRBJ1-2, with 10 bases identical to TRBD1. Germline CDR1 SGHRS, CDR2 YFSETQ. The trim removed 0 bases at V and 6 bases at J, leaving 2 bases unmatched. This CDR3 is built from 14 residues. The CDR3: CASSLEGQGNGYTF. As DNA, the CDR3 is TGCGCCAGCAGCTTGGAGGGACAGGGGAATGGCTACACCTTC.

V is TRBV23-1 and J is TRBJ1-2, with D maybe TRBD1 (5 bases). TRBV23-1 is an ORF for which the function is uncertain. The CDR3 covers 18 residues. The V gene lost 0 bases and the J gene lost 4 bases, with 21 bases spanning the gap. CDR3 sequence (DNA): TGCGCCAGCAGTCAATCCCCGGCGGATAGAGGGGACTTCTATGGCTACACCTTC. Translation: CASSQSPADRGDFYGYTF.

The rearrangement joins TRBV5-5 to TRBJ2-5, with 7 bases that match TRBD2. The CDR3 loop spans 15 amino acids. The ends lost 5 bases at V and 5 bases at J; junction bases unmatched: 12. Germline CDR1 reads SGHKS; CDR2 reads YYEKEE (reference sequence). In DNA form, the CDR3 reads TGTGCCAGCAGGGCGGGGGTCCCCGTTAGTGAGACCCAGTACTTC. It is translated as CASRAGVPVSETQYF.

This clone was seen a handful of times. The chain employs TRBV27 and TRBJ1-2; D is unclear. V lost 6 bases and J 3 bases, leaving 14 bases between the germline ends. CDR1 and CDR2 from the germline V gene are MNHEY and SMNVEV (reference sequence). The CDR3 extends over 14 amino acids. The CDR3 region is CASRPSGYYYGYTF. In DNA form, the CDR3 reads TGTGCCAGCAGGCCGAGTGGTTACTACTATGGCTACACCTTC.

The gene calls are TRBV4-1 and TRBJ2-1; 11 bases align to TRBD2. There are 16 residues in the CDR3. Germline V gene lookup returns CDR1 MGHRA and CDR2 YSYEKL. The J segment lost 5 bases and the V segment lost 4 bases, leaving 7 bases of the junction unmatched. The CDR3 spells CASSPVGSGGDNEQFF. In DNA form, the CDR3 reads TGCGCCAGCAGCCCCGTCGGTAGCGGGGGGGACAATGAGCAGTTCTTC.

This rearrangement joins TRBV27 to TRBJ2-5; D may be TRBD2 (5 bases). Germline assignment: CDR1 MNHEY and CDR2 SMNVEV (reference sequence). Trimming removed 3 bases at V and 4 bases at J, with 18 bases between. The CDR3 is 16 residues long. CDR3 in amino acids: CASSFSAEGRGETQYF. DNA of the CDR3: TGTGCCAGCAGTTTCTCGGCTGAGGGAAGAGGAGAGACCCAGTACTTC.

The CDR3 reads CASRRGQGPYNEQFF. The CDR3 nucleotides read TGCGCCAGCAGACGTGGACAGGGTCCCTACAATGAGCAGTTCTTC. The genes are TRBV5-1 and TRBJ2-1, with 8 bases that match TRBD1. V dropped 5 bases and J dropped 2; count of bases not matched to a gene: 6. Germline V gives CDR1 SGHRS, CDR2 YFSETQ. The CDR3 loop spans 15 amino acids. The whole variable domain, filled in from reference TRBV5-1 and TRBJ2-1, reads KAGVTQTPRYLIKTRGQQVTLSCSPISGHRSVSWYQQTPGQGLQFLFEYFSETQRNKGNFPGRFSGRQFSNSRSEMNVSTLELGDSALYLCASRRGQGPYNEQFFGPGTRLTVL.

About this clone itself: Other DNA sequences in this sample translate to the same CDR3. CDR3 sequence: CASSTGYGYTF. CDR3 DNA sequence: TGTGCCAGTAGTACGGGGTATGGCTACACCTTC. This chain connects TRBV19 to TRBJ1-2; D ambiguous. Germline CDR1 reads LNHDA; CDR2 reads SQIVND (reference sequence). Trimming shortened V by 4 bases and J by 5 bases, and 5 bases separated the two germline ends. The CDR3 contains 11 residues.

This sequence joins TRBV7-3 and TRBJ2-1, with 10 nucleotides matching TRBD2. V lost 5 bases and J lost 4; bases outside the gene matches: 5. The CDR3 has 15 residues. Germline loops: CDR1 SGHTA, CDR2 FQGTGA. The CDR3 reads CASSLTSGEYNEQFF. Here the CDR3 DNA reads TGTGCCAGCAGCCTTACTAGCGGGGAATACAATGAGCAGTTCTTC.

J is TRBJ1-6 and V is TRBV28; TRBD1 might be the D (6 bases). The V and J ends lost 8 bases and 7 bases respectively, with 12 bases between them. Germline V CDR1 and CDR2: MDHEN, SYDVKM. The CDR3 is made up of 13 amino acids. The CDR3 region is CASGTGNNSPLHF. The CDR3 DNA follows: TGTGCCAGCGGAACAGGGAACAATTCACCCCTCCACTTT.

The genes are TRBV15 and TRBJ2-5, with TRBD1 matching 7 bases. In germline, CDR1 is LNHNV, CDR2 YYDKDF (reference sequence). Trimming at V came to 3 bases and at J to 2 bases, leaving 6 bases not matched to a gene. The CDR3 covers 15 residues. The CDR3 loop is CATSRDPGQQETQYF. The CDR3 coding sequence is TGTGCCACCAGCAGGGACCCGGGACAGCAAGAGACCCAGTACTTC. Using reference TRBV15 and TRBJ2-5 for the parts outside the CDR3, the full variable domain is DAMVIQNPRYQVTQFGKPVTLSCSQTLNHNVMYWYQQKSSQAPKLLFHYYDKDFNNEADTPDNFQSRRPNTSFCFLDIRSPGLGDTAMYLCATSRDPGQQETQYFGPGTRLLVL.

The chain carries TRBV13 and TRBJ2-2; D is undetermined. There are 15 residues in the CDR3. The V and J ends lost 0 bases and 6 bases respectively, with 11 bases between them. Germline loops: CDR1 PRHDT, CDR2 FYEKMQ (reference sequence). CDR3 nucleotide sequence: TGTGCCAGCAGCTTAGGCCTAATGAATGCCGGGGAGCTGTTTTTT. The encoded protein is CASSLGLMNAGELFF.

V is TRBV2 and J is TRBJ1-2; 7 bases align to TRBD1. The V gene's germline CDR1 is SNHLY and CDR2 FYNNEI. The V and J ends lost 7 bases and 4 bases, in that order; junction bases with no gene match: 6. This CDR3 is built from 13 residues. The CDR3, as DNA: TGTGCCAGCATGAACAGGGGTGTCTATGGCTACACCTTC. As protein: CASMNRGVYGYTF.

The rearrangement links TRBV5-1 to TRBJ2-2; no definite D call. V was trimmed by 0 bases and J by 3 bases, leaving 6 bases between them. This CDR3 contains 14 residues. Germline CDR1 SGHRS, CDR2 YFSETQ. The CDR3 here is CASSLDLYTGELFF. The DNA of the CDR3 is TGCGCCAGCAGCTTGGACTTATACACCGGGGAGCTGTTTTTT.

The chain is built from TRBV7-3 and TRBJ2-1, with 13 bases fitting TRBD2. The germline gives CDR1 SGHTA, CDR2 FQGTGA. The CDR3 has 15 residues. V lost 5 bases to trimming and J lost 10 bases; unmatched junction nucleotides: 8. CDR3 sequence (DNA): TGTGCCAGCAGCCCGGGACTAGCGGGACTCTGGGAGCAGTTCTTC. Translating gives CASSPGLAGLWEQFF.

This sequence joins TRBV4-2 and TRBJ1-2, with TRBD1 identical over 9 bases. CDR1 is LGHNA, CDR2 YNFKEQ, per germline. The CDR3 covers 13 residues. Trimming at V came to 1 base and at J to 8 bases, leaving 2 bases not matched to a gene. The CDR3 spells CASSQGTGDGYTF. The DNA of the CDR3 is TGTGCCAGCAGCCAAGGGACAGGGGACGGCTACACCTTC.

The chain uses TRBV2 and TRBJ1-5; D may be TRBD1 (5 bases). Germline V gives CDR1 SNHLY, CDR2 FYNNEI. V dropped 4 bases and J dropped 3 bases, with 19 bases sitting between them. The CDR3 has 17 residues. CDR3 nucleotide sequence: TGTGCCAGCAGTGTGGGGGGGGTCTTAGGGTACAATCAGCCCCAGCATTTT. This translates into CASSVGGVLGYNQPQHF.

The V call is TRBV5-4, the J call TRBJ1-1; D not certain. Germline V gene data show CDR1 as SGHNT and CDR2 as YYREEE (reference sequence). The length of the CDR3 is 13 residues. The V end lost 2 bases, the J end lost 4 bases, and 9 bases lay between the germline ends. The CDR3 bases are TGTGCCAGCAGCTTTCCGGGAGGCACTGAAGCTTTCTTT. Residues: CASSFPGGTEAFF.

J is TRBJ2-1 and V is TRBV5-4; D gene unclear. Germline V CDR1 and CDR2: SGHNT, YYREEE (reference sequence). The V gene lost 4 bases and the J gene lost 6 bases, with 17 bases spanning the gap. The CDR3 length is 15 residues. CDR3 DNA sequence: TGTGCCAGCAGCCCCCGAGACAAAAAGAGCAATGAGCAGTTCTTC. The encoded protein is CASSPRDKKSNEQFF.

The chain combines TRBV4-1 with TRBJ2-2; 10 positions agree with TRBD1. The germline V gene has CDR1 MGHRA and CDR2 YSYEKL. The CDR3 sequence is 15 residues long. V was pared by 5 bases and J by 5 bases, with 5 bases of the junction left unmatched. The CDR3 loop is CASSYRDRGTGELFF. The CDR3 DNA is TGCGCCAGCAGCTACCGGGACAGGGGTACCGGGGAGCTGTTTTTT.

This chain links TRBV18 with TRBJ2-2; D is possibly TRBD1 (6 bases). Germline V CDR1 and CDR2: KGHSH, LQKENI. Trimming removed 6 bases from V and 0 bases from J, with 14 bases in between. The CDR3 is 16 residues long. The CDR3 DNA is TGTGCCAGCTCGCCTGGACAGATCTCGAACACCGGGGAGCTGTTTTTT. The encoded protein is CASSPGQISNTGELFF.

The V gene is TRBV7-3, the J gene TRBJ1-1; 9 nucleotides line up with TRBD1. The CDR3 runs 16 residues. Germline trimming cut 5 bases from V and 4 bases from J; bases unmatched to any gene: 11. Germline V CDR1 and CDR2: SGHTA, FQGTGA. In nucleotides, the CDR3 is TGTGCCAGCAGCCCACAGGGGGCGTCGATCCCCACTGAAGCTTTCTTT. Residues: CASSPQGASIPTEAFF.

The CDR3 sequence is CASSFTGTANIQYF. CDR3 nucleotides: TGTGCCAGCAGCTTTACCGGGACAGCGAACATTCAGTACTTC. The chain employs TRBV11-3 and TRBJ2-4; 7 nucleotides match TRBD1. CDR3 length: 14 amino acids. J gave up 7 bases and V 3 bases, and 6 bases lay outside the gene matches. The germline V gene encodes CDR1 SGHNT and CDR2 YENEEA.

The J gene is TRBJ2-7, the V gene TRBV18, with D possibly being TRBD1 (6 bases). The CDR3 covers 14 residues. V lost 3 bases to trimming and J lost 2 bases, with 11 bases between them. Looked up from germline, CDR1 is KGHSH and CDR2 is LQKENI. The CDR3 reads CASSPDRTAYEQYF. The DNA for the CDR3 is TGTGCCAGCTCACCGGATAGGACAGCCTACGAGCAGTACTTC.

The chain has TRBV6-5 and TRBJ1-5, with D unresolved. Trimming took off 6 bases at V and 6 bases at J, with 12 bases between the two ends. Looked up from germline, CDR1 is MNHEY and CDR2 is SVGAGI. The CDR3 is 13 residues long. This CDR3 reads CASRIQTGQPQHF. CDR3 sequence (DNA): TGTGCCAGCAGGATACAGACCGGTCAGCCCCAGCATTTT.

DNA for the CDR3: TGTGCCAGCAGAGGACTAGCGGGAGGCGCGCACGAGCAGTACTTC. As protein: CASRGLAGGAHEQYF. The chain joins TRBV6-7 to TRBJ2-7; 14 bases align to TRBD2. TRBV6-7 is labeled an ORF, and its function is uncertain. Trimming took 6 bases from V and 5 from J; bases not matched to a gene: 6. The CDR3 runs 15 residues.

This sequence joins TRBV27 and TRBJ2-1; 7 nucleotides line up with TRBD1. CDR3 length: 14 residues. V was clipped by 7 bases and J by 4 bases; unmatched bases: 7. The germline CDR1 and CDR2 sequences are MNHEY and SMNVEV (reference sequence). Here the CDR3 reads CASTQRDRYNEQFF. DNA for the CDR3: TGTGCCAGCACCCAGAGGGACAGATACAATGAGCAGTTCTTC.

The chain is built from TRBV4-1 and TRBJ2-3; TRBD2 aligns across 7 bases. The CDR3 extends over 15 amino acids. Per the germline V gene, CDR1 is MGHRA and CDR2 is YSYEKL. Trimming removed 9 bases from V and 0 bases from J; junction bases left unmatched: 9. DNA of the CDR3: TGCGCCAGTTCCCTCTCGGGAGGTAGCACAGATACGCAGTATTTT. Translation: CASSLSGGSTDTQYF.